This T cell receptor beta chain was observed in a study of T cells in Graves' hyperthyroidism and ophthalmopathy. Authors of the study amplified TCR beta CDR3 regions from RNA transcripts. Researchers ran a first-round RT-PCR on the TCR CDR3 using the HTBI primer set. TCRdb processed the multiplex PCR reads anew with MiXCR; each CDR3 protein has one entry. This table holds about 500,000 distinct CDR3 sequences, over 15% found once. Uncontrolled infections, other autoimmune diseases, pregnancy or lactation led to exclusion of patients. It was roughly 10 ml of fresh peripheral blood that supplied the PBMCs. In this sample, this clonotype turned up a few times. An end of the junction does not agree with germline; a read error may underlie this. Germline V gene data show CDR1 as KGHSH and CDR2 as LQKENI. The CDR3 loop spans 11 amino acids.

This chain joins TRBV18 and TRBJ2-3; D unclear. The specimen was blood. The receptor was derived from a woman younger than 35 with Graves' ophthalmopathy. The CDR3 region is CASSLGDTRYF. In DNA, the CDR3 is TGTGCCAGCTCACTTGGAGATACGCGGTATTTT.